A single sample gave rise to the 27 T cell receptor beta chains below, sequenced in a study of cytomegalovirus exposure and HLA in healthy donors. The PCR made use of 60 Vbeta and 13 Jbeta primers. Clones were read by immunoSEQ multiplex PCR, and TCRdb kept only the in-frame ones, dropping some. The data contain some 150,000 clones, approximately 82% of them seen just once; the ten biggest clones take up roughly 3.2%. The sample consisted of PBMCs. Every receptor here comes from a man in his late teens or twenties in good health and CMV-seropositive.

The chain is built from TRBV5-5 and TRBJ1-5; D remains unclear. The CDR3 totals 13 residues. Looked up from germline, CDR1 is SGHKS and CDR2 is YYEKEE (reference sequence). V was clipped by 0 bases and J by 3 bases, with 4 bases between them. The CDR3 here is CASSLEPNQPQHF. The DNA for the CDR3 is TGTGCCAGCAGCTTGGAGCCCAATCAGCCCCAGCATTTT.

This clone is a singleton in its sample. J is TRBJ2-3 and V is TRBV28; D may be TRBD2 (5 bases). In germline, CDR1 is MDHEN, CDR2 SYDVKM. V was shortened by 6 bases and J by 6 bases, with 13 bases between the two germline ends. The CDR3 loop spans 13 amino acids. The CDR3 coding sequence is TGTGCCAGCAGCCCCCCGGGGTTGGATACGCAGTATTTT. Amino acids: CASSPPGLDTQYF.

As DNA, the CDR3 is TGCGCCAGCAGCCAGGGACTAGGCTACGAGCAGTACTTC. Amino acids: CASSQGLGYEQYF. The chain recombines TRBV4-1 with TRBJ2-7, with TRBD2 identical over 8 bases. Germline values: CDR1 MGHRA, CDR2 YSYEKL. J lost 3 bases, V lost 3 bases, and 1 base had no gene match. There are 13 residues in the CDR3.

The CDR3 is CASSLDIGDVGETQYF. DNA for the CDR3: TGTGCCAGCAGCTTGGATATCGGGGATGTTGGGGAGACCCAGTACTTC. This chain uses TRBV5-6 with TRBJ2-5; D is possibly TRBD2 (5 bases). The CDR3 totals 16 residues. V dropped 0 bases and J dropped 5 bases, with 17 bases sitting between them. Per germline, CDR1 SGHDT and CDR2 YYEEEE.

This clone was counted once. This chain joins TRBV5-1 and TRBJ2-7, with a weak D call TRBD1 (6 bases). The CDR3 is 14 amino acids. Germline V CDR1 and CDR2: SGHRS, YFSETQ. The V end was cut by 2 bases, the J end by 0 bases, with 9 bases between. For the CDR3, the DNA is TGCGCCAGCAGCTTTACGACAGGCTCCTACGAGCAGTACTTC. This sequence encodes CASSFTTGSYEQYF.

The chain is built from TRBV6-5 and TRBJ2-5, with 7 bases identical to TRBD2. The V gene's germline CDR1 is MNHEY and CDR2 SVGAGI. CDR3 length: 14 residues. V gave up 3 bases and J gave up 1 base; unmatched junction bases: 2. DNA for the CDR3: TGTGCCAGCAGTTATACGGGGGGCCAAGAGACCCAGTACTTC. Amino acids: CASSYTGGQETQYF.

This chain connects TRBV13 to TRBJ2-3; D is perhaps TRBD1 (6 bases). The CDR3 runs to 16 residues. V lost 6 bases, J lost 3 bases, and 19 bases lay in between. Germline CDR1 is PRHDT and CDR2 is FYEKMQ (reference sequence). The CDR3 DNA follows: TGTGCCAGCAGGCCAACCCAGGGGATTCTAACAGATACGCAGTATTTT. Its protein product is CASRPTQGILTDTQYF.

V gene TRBV4-1 combines with J gene TRBJ1-2, with TRBD1 matching over 8 bases. The J segment lost 8 bases and the V segment lost 4 bases, leaving 12 bases of the junction unmatched. The CDR3 loop spans 15 amino acids. Germline V gene sequence: CDR1 MGHRA, CDR2 YSYEKL. CDR3 coding DNA: TGCGCCAGCAGCCTAGAGGACAGGGTCGCGCAAGGCTACACCTTC. This gives the protein CASSLEDRVAQGYTF.

The chain employs TRBV5-1 and TRBJ2-3; TRBD2 agrees at 9 bases. Trimming cost V 4 bases and J 3 bases; bases outside gene matches: 6. This CDR3 is built from 15 residues. CDR1 and CDR2 (germline): SGHRS, YFSETQ. Here the CDR3 DNA reads TGCGCCAGCAGCCGGCTGGCGGGAGGGACAGATACGCAGTATTTT. Translating gives CASSRLAGGTDTQYF.

The V gene is TRBV6-1, the J gene TRBJ2-7, with 7 bases lining up with TRBD2. The CDR3 is 14 amino acids. Germline lookup yields CDR1 MNHNS and CDR2 SASEGT. The J segment lost 0 bases and the V segment lost 9 bases, leaving 8 bases of the junction unmatched. The CDR3 coding sequence is TGTGCCAGGGGAGGGTTCCCGCCCTCCTACGAGCAGTACTTC. Encoded protein: CARGGFPPSYEQYF.

This clone was seen more than once but under ten times. The chain uses TRBV5-1 and TRBJ1-1; D gene ambiguous. Trimming took 2 bases from V and 1 from J, leaving 6 bases between them. CDR1 SGHRS and CDR2 YFSETQ come from the germline V gene. The CDR3 totals 13 residues. The CDR3 reads CASSFRGNTEAFF. CDR3 bases: TGCGCCAGCAGCTTTAGAGGGAACACTGAAGCTTTCTTT.

The chain joins TRBV6-5 to TRBJ2-1; tentative D call: TRBD1 (6 bases). This CDR3 is 14 amino acids long. Per the germline V gene, CDR1 is MNHEY and CDR2 is SVGAGI. V was trimmed by 7 bases and J by 4 bases, leaving 14 bases between them. The CDR3 here is CASKRDTRYNEQFF. The CDR3 DNA reads as TGTGCCAGCAAACGGGACACAAGATACAATGAGCAGTTCTTC.

The chain couples TRBV5-1 to TRBJ2-7; 7 positions agree with TRBD1. V trimming: 0 bases; J trimming: 6 bases; junction bases outside the gene matches: 6. CDR3 length: 14 residues. The germline V gene encodes CDR1 SGHRS and CDR2 YFSETQ. CDR3 DNA: TGCGCCAGCAGCTTGGAGAGGGCAGGGGGCGAGCAGTACTTC. Translating it yields CASSLERAGGEQYF.

This chain joins TRBV19 and TRBJ2-7; 8 bases are a match to TRBD2. Germline CDR1 reads LNHDA; CDR2 reads SQIVND (reference sequence). With 5 bases clipped from V and 4 bases from J, the junction kept 13 bases outside the gene matches. The CDR3 has 16 residues. The CDR3: CASSLSGTRNPYEQYF. The CDR3 coding sequence is TGTGCCAGTAGTCTGTCCGGGACTAGAAACCCTTACGAGCAGTACTTC.

The chain employs TRBV28 and TRBJ1-1; TRBD1 agrees at 7 bases. CDR3 length equals 14 residues. From germline, CDR1 is MDHEN and CDR2 SYDVKM. The V segment lost 2 bases and the J segment 2 bases; nucleotides outside the gene matches: 2. CDR3 in amino acids: CASSLHRGNTEAFF. The CDR3 DNA reads TGTGCCAGCAGTTTACACAGGGGTAACACTGAAGCTTTCTTT. Supplemented by reference TRBV28 and TRBJ1-1, the full variable domain reads DVKVTQSSRYLVKRTGEKVFLECVQDMDHENMFWYRQDPGLGLRLIYFSYDVKMKEKGDIPEGYSVSREKKERFSLILESASTNQTSMYLCASSLHRGNTEAFFGQGTRLTVV.

V is TRBV27 and J is TRBJ1-5, with 7 bases fitting TRBD1. The CDR3 totals 14 residues. Trimming removed 2 bases from V and 4 bases from J; junction bases left unmatched: 2. The germline gives CDR1 MNHEY, CDR2 SMNVEV (reference sequence). Written as DNA, the CDR3 is TGTGCCAGCAGTTTAACGGGACAGAATCAGCCCCAGCATTTT. Translated: CASSLTGQNQPQHF.

V is TRBV27 and J is TRBJ2-1; D is undetermined. Germline V CDR1 and CDR2: MNHEY, SMNVEV (reference sequence). The CDR3 totals 17 residues. The ends were cut back, 2 bases at V and 6 bases at J, with 20 bases in the middle. CDR3 loop: CASSLRVLGDGSNEQFF. The DNA of the CDR3 is TGTGCCAGCAGTTTACGAGTGCTGGGCGACGGATCCAATGAGCAGTTCTTC.

The V call is TRBV6-5, the J call TRBJ1-5, with D unresolved. The CDR3 extends over 12 amino acids. The germline V gene has CDR1 MNHEY and CDR2 SVGAGI. V was clipped by 2 bases and J by 6 bases, with 5 bases between them. CDR3 protein: CASSYGGQPQHF. The CDR3 DNA reads as TGTGCCAGCAGTTACGGAGGTCAGCCCCAGCATTTT.

This clone was seen a single time. The CDR3 here is CASSPGQETQYF. CDR3 sequence (DNA): TGTGCCAGCAGCCCGGGACAAGAGACCCAGTACTTC. The chain joins TRBV6-6 to TRBJ2-5; TRBD2 might be the D (5 bases). Germline V lookup: CDR1 MNHNY, CDR2 SVGAGI (reference sequence). V was shortened by 6 bases and J by 2 bases, with 7 bases between the two germline ends. This CDR3 spans 12 amino acids.

The chain combines TRBV5-4 with TRBJ1-1; 7 bases map to TRBD1. CDR1 and CDR2 from the germline V gene are SGHNT and YYREEE (reference sequence). The junction had 17 bases not matched to a gene; V was cut back by 4 bases and J by 5 bases. There are 17 residues in the CDR3. The CDR3 protein is CASSLGRDRPPGTEAFF. CDR3 coding DNA: TGTGCCAGCAGCCTGGGCCGGGACAGACCCCCGGGTACTGAAGCTTTCTTT.

The gene calls are TRBV28 and TRBJ2-6, with D maybe TRBD1 (5 bases). Germline V gene lookup returns CDR1 MDHEN and CDR2 SYDVKM. V shed 6 bases and J shed 1 base, with 10 bases lying between them. The length of the CDR3 is 15 residues. For the CDR3, the DNA is TGTGCCAGCAGACTTTCAGGGTCTGGGGCCAACGTCCTGACTTTC. Protein: CASRLSGSGANVLTF.

This clone showed up just a few times. This chain joins TRBV2 and TRBJ2-2; 11 nucleotides match TRBD2. Germline CDR1 is SNHLY and CDR2 is FYNNEI. The CDR3 has 15 residues. The J segment lost 5 bases and the V segment lost 4 bases, leaving 3 bases of the junction unmatched. The CDR3 nucleotides are TGTGCCAGCAGTGCGATAGCGGGAGGGACCGGGGAGCTGTTTTTT. It codes for CASSAIAGGTGELFF.

This clone has just one count. This rearrangement joins TRBV7-9 to TRBJ2-3; 10 bases align to TRBD1. The CDR3 runs to 15 residues. Unmatched junction bases numbered 4, after V lost 5 bases and J lost 2 bases. Germline lookup yields CDR1 SEHNR and CDR2 FQNEAQ (reference sequence). The CDR3 loop reads CASSDGTGVTDTQYF. The CDR3 region has the DNA TGTGCCAGCAGCGACGGGACAGGGGTCACAGATACGCAGTATTTT. Variable domain in full (rest from reference TRBV7-9 and TRBJ2-3): DTGVSQNPRHKITKRGQNVTFRCDPISEHNRLYWYRQTLGQGPEFLTYFQNEAQLEKSRLLSDRFSAERPKGSFSTLEIQRTEQGDSAMYLCASSDGTGVTDTQYFGPGTRLTVL.

The rearrangement uses TRBV5-6 and TRBJ2-2; the D is unclear. The CDR3 is made up of 15 amino acids. Germline V gene lookup returns CDR1 SGHDT and CDR2 YYEEEE. V was clipped by 0 bases and J by 0 bases, with 6 bases between them. The CDR3 is CASSLEFSNTGELFF. For the CDR3, the DNA is TGTGCCAGCAGCTTGGAATTCTCGAACACCGGGGAGCTGTTTTTT.

CDR3 sequence reads: CASSLGTGYSGYTF. The CDR3 DNA reads TGTGCCAGCAGTTTAGGGACAGGGTACAGTGGCTACACCTTC. This sequence joins TRBV27 and TRBJ1-2; 9 nucleotides line up with TRBD1. J lost 7 bases, V lost 2 bases, and 5 bases had no gene match. The CDR3 spans 14 residues. Germline lookup yields CDR1 MNHEY and CDR2 SMNVEV (reference sequence).

This clone was seen a single time. The CDR3 reads CASRDRADTQYF. For the CDR3, the DNA is TGTGCCAGCAGAGACAGGGCAGATACGCAGTATTTT. The rearrangement links TRBV6-5 to TRBJ2-3; 7 nucleotides align to TRBD1. J lost 4 bases, V lost 6 bases, and 1 base had no gene match. CDR1 is MNHEY, CDR2 SVGAGI, per germline. The CDR3 extends over 12 amino acids.

V and J are TRBV28 and TRBJ2-7, with a possible D match to TRBD2 (6 bases). Germline CDR1 reads MDHEN; CDR2 reads SYDVKM. The V and J ends lost 5 bases and 3 bases respectively, with 8 bases between them. CDR3 length equals 12 residues. CDR3 amino acids: CASSGGLYEQYF. The DNA for the CDR3 is TGTGCCAGCAGTGGGGGACTCTACGAGCAGTACTTC.